A single sample is the source of the 13 T cell receptor beta chains below, sequenced in a study of identical twins. TCRdb recomputed calls from the 5' RACE reads with MiXCR, one row per CDR3 protein. The table lists around 290,000 distinct CDR3 sequences, over 8.5% of them singletons, with roughly 6.8% in the top ten. The same data also went into a second study, on yellow fever vaccine responses in identical twins.

The source material was CD8+ T cells sorted from blood. Every receptor here comes from a young woman in good health.

J is TRBJ2-7 and V is TRBV4-1; TRBD2 agrees at 13 bases. Germline lookup yields CDR1 MGHRA and CDR2 YSYEKL. Germline trimming cut 0 bases from V and 4 bases from J; bases unmatched to any gene: 9. The CDR3 is made up of 18 amino acids. CDR3 sequence: CASSQDSLWTSGSYEQYF. The CDR3, as DNA: TGCGCCAGCAGCCAAGATAGTTTGTGGACTAGCGGGAGTTACGAGCAGTACTTC.

The chain joins TRBV24-1 to TRBJ2-3, with D maybe TRBD2 (6 bases). Deletions cut 2 bases from V and 5 bases from J, with 7 bases between. The CDR3 extends over 13 amino acids. CDR1 is KGHDR, CDR2 SFDVKD, per germline. DNA for the CDR3: TGTGCCACCAGTGATTGGGACTTAGATACGCAGTATTTT. This gives the protein CATSDWDLDTQYF.

This clonotype was counted a few times. The chain recombines TRBV4-3 with TRBJ2-3; the match to TRBD2 covers 9 bases. The junction had 8 bases not matched to a gene; V was cut back by 0 bases and J by 4 bases. The germline V gene has CDR1 LGHNA and CDR2 YSLEER. This CDR3 spans 17 amino acids. The CDR3 DNA sequence: TGCGCCAGCAGCCAAGACTGGCTACTAGCGGGCGCAGATACGCAGTATTTT. Protein product: CASSQDWLLAGADTQYF.

This clonotype was seen only a few times. V and J are TRBV29-1 and TRBJ2-2; TRBD2 is a possible D gene (6 bases). With 7 bases removed from V and 6 bases from J, the gap between germline ends came to 18 bases. From germline, CDR1 is SQVTM and CDR2 ANQGSEA. The CDR3 length is 14 residues. The CDR3, as DNA: TGCAGCGCGTTTGACCGGGAGTCTTCCGGGGAGCTGTTTTTT. Translating gives CSAFDRESSGELFF.

In this sample, this clonotype turned up many times. The chain carries TRBV10-3 and TRBJ2-1, with D tentatively TRBD1 (5 bases). The V end was cut by 3 bases, the J end by 7 bases, with 22 bases between. CDR1 is ENHRY and CDR2 is SYGVKD in the germline V gene. There are 17 residues in the CDR3. In DNA form, the CDR3 reads TGTGCCATCAGTGACCTCGCCGGCCCGCCAGGGTCAAATGAGCAGTTCTTC. Residues: CAISDLAGPPGSNEQFF.

The gene calls are TRBV27 and TRBJ2-3; 12 nucleotides match TRBD2. Looked up from germline, CDR1 is MNHEY and CDR2 is SMNVEV (reference sequence). There are 17 residues in the CDR3. V shed 5 bases and J 6 bases; nucleotides not matched to a gene: 12. The CDR3 reads CASSTLILAGGRDTQYF. CDR3 in DNA: TGTGCCAGCAGTACCCTGATACTAGCGGGGGGAAGGGATACGCAGTATTTT.

The CDR3: CSARDRTGESMNTEAFF. The CDR3 nucleotides read TGCAGTGCTAGAGACAGGACAGGGGAATCGATGAACACTGAAGCTTTCTTT. The rearrangement joins TRBV20-1 to TRBJ1-1, with TRBD1 matching over 9 bases. This CDR3 region has 17 residues. Germline CDR1 is DFQATT and CDR2 is SNEGSKA (reference sequence). V lost 0 bases and J lost 0; bases outside the gene matches: 8.

This clonotype was recorded at least ten times. CDR3 protein: CASSQDFRDYSPLTDTQYF. CDR3 nucleotide sequence: TGTGCCAGCAGCCAAGACTTCCGGGACTACAGTCCGCTCACAGATACGCAGTATTTT. This chain joins TRBV4-2 and TRBJ2-3; 7 nucleotides line up with TRBD2. The trim removed 0 bases at V and 2 bases at J, leaving 14 bases unmatched. Germline CDR1 LGHNA, CDR2 YNFKEQ. CDR3 length: 19 residues.

The chain uses TRBV19 and TRBJ2-1; 9 nucleotides line up with TRBD2. This CDR3 has 15 amino acids. Germline trimming cut 4 bases from V and 9 bases from J; bases unmatched to any gene: 10. Looked up from germline, CDR1 is LNHDA and CDR2 is SQIVND (reference sequence). This CDR3 reads CASSTSALAGIEQFF. DNA of the CDR3: TGTGCCAGTAGTACCTCGGCGCTAGCGGGGATTGAGCAGTTCTTC.

The table lists this clonotype with many counts. The chain uses TRBV11-3 and TRBJ2-1; the match to TRBD2 covers 9 bases. CDR1 SGHNT and CDR2 YENEEA come from the germline V gene. This CDR3 is 15 amino acids long. V lost 2 bases, J lost 5 bases, and 4 bases stayed unmatched. For the CDR3, the DNA is TGTGCCAGCAGCTTACGAGCGGGAGGAAACAATGAGCAGTTCTTC. Its translation: CASSLRAGGNNEQFF.

This clonotype occurred many times. The chain recombines TRBV29-1 with TRBJ2-7; 10 nucleotides line up with TRBD2. After removal of 4 bases from V and 3 bases from J, the junction contained 3 bases not matched to a gene. Per the germline V gene, CDR1 is SQVTM and CDR2 is ANQGSEA. The CDR3 has 13 residues. DNA for the CDR3: TGCAGCGTTGGTCTAGCGGGAGTCTACGAGCAGTACTTC. Protein sequence: CSVGLAGVYEQYF.

This clonotype was seen more than once but under ten times. The genes are TRBV7-9 and TRBJ2-5; D ambiguous. The CDR3 is made up of 14 amino acids. Trimming took 5 bases from V and 1 from J, leaving 11 bases between them. Per germline, CDR1 SEHNR and CDR2 FQNEAQ (reference sequence). CDR3 region: CASSPLEFQETQYF. In nucleotides, the CDR3 is TGTGCCAGCAGCCCCTTGGAATTCCAAGAGACCCAGTACTTC. Supplemented by reference TRBV7-9 and TRBJ2-5, the full variable domain reads DTGVSQNPRHKITKRGQNVTFRCDPISEHNRLYWYRQTLGQGPEFLTYFQNEAQLEKSRLLSDRFSAERPKGSFSTLEIQRTEQGDSAMYLCASSPLEFQETQYFGPGTRLLVL.

Turning to this clonotype: A much larger clonotype is one base distant, so this may be a read error. A read error is likely, as this CDR3 ends without the conserved phenylalanine or tryptophan. The chain has TRBV12-3 or TRBV12-4 and TRBJ1-1; D unresolved. The CDR3 is 11 amino acids. V lost 7 bases and J 0 bases, leaving 3 bases between the germline ends. The CDR3: CASTVNTEAFL. The DNA of the CDR3 is TGTGCCAGCACGGTGAACACTGAAGCTTTCCTT.